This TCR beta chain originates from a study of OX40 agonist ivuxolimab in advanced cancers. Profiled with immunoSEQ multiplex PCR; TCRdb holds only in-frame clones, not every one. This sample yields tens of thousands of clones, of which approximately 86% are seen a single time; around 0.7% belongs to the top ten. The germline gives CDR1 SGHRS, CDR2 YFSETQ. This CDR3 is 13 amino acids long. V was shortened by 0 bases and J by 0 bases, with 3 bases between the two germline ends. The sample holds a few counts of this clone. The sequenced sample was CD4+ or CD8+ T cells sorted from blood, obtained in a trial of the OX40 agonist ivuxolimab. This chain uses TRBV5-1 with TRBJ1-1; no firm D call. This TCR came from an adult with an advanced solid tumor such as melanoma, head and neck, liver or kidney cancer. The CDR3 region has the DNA TGCGCCAGCAGCTTGGTACTGAACACTGAAGCTTTCTTT. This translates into CASSLVLNTEAFF.